Below, 16 T cell receptor beta chains from the same sample are listed, as sequenced in a study of T-cell reconstitution after alpha-beta-depleted transplantation in children. TCRbeta library construction was performed incorporating unique molecular identifiers. TCRdb re-called the PCR reads with MiXCR, one entry per CDR3 protein. The sample carries about 580,000 distinct CDR3 sequences, 23% recorded once. This specimen was PBMCs, mostly from graft donor cells, taken 360 days after TCRalphabeta/CD19-depleted stem cell transplant. These receptors were taken from a boy less than two years old who had a stem cell transplant for acute myeloid leukemia, so the T cells may come from the graft donor.

The genes are TRBV18 and TRBJ2-1, with D perhaps matching TRBD2 (7 bases). The ends were cut back, 1 base at V and 12 bases at J, with 28 bases in the middle. This CDR3 contains 18 residues. CDR1 KGHSH and CDR2 LQKENI come from the germline V gene. The CDR3 bases are TGTGCCAGCTCACCACGGCGGGGGCCTACTTCCGACCGACCCCCGCAGTTCTTC. It encodes CASSPRRGPTSDRPPQFF.

The chain combines TRBV19 with TRBJ2-7; no firm D call. The V gene lost 1 base and the J gene lost 0 bases, with 10 bases spanning the gap. This CDR3 comprises 15 residues. Germline V gives CDR1 LNHDA, CDR2 SQIVND (reference sequence). CDR3 residues: CASSIGQWSSYEQYF. Here the CDR3 DNA reads TGTGCCAGTAGTATAGGGCAGTGGAGCTCCTACGAGCAGTACTTC.

This clonotype was counted ten times or more. V and J are TRBV5-5 and TRBJ2-3; 12 nucleotides line up with TRBD2. The V gene end was trimmed by 3 bases and the J gene end by 3 bases; junction bases not matched to a gene: 8. Germline V CDR1 and CDR2: SGHKS, YYEKEE (reference sequence). The CDR3 loop spans 17 amino acids. CDR3 nucleotides: TGTGCCAGCAGCTCCCGTGTGACTAGCGGGAGAACAGATACGCAGTATTTT. This encodes CASSSRVTSGRTDTQYF.

Only a few counts were recorded for this clonotype. The V gene is TRBV20-1, the J gene TRBJ2-7; possibly TRBD1 or TRBD2 for D (7 bases each). Trimming stripped 3 bases from V and 9 bases from J, with 21 bases between. Germline CDR1 is DFQATT and CDR2 is SNEGSKA (reference sequence). The CDR3 totals 14 residues. CDR3 sequence: CSARPTGRDLWQYF. The CDR3 nucleotides read TGCAGTGCTAGGCCGACAGGGAGGGACCTTTGGCAGTACTTC.

Only a few counts were recorded for this clonotype. The rearrangement links TRBV15 to TRBJ2-3; 7 nucleotides align to TRBD1. Trimming removed 3 bases from V and 0 bases from J; junction bases left unmatched: 3. CDR1 and CDR2 from the germline V gene are LNHNV and YYDKDF (reference sequence). There are 15 residues in the CDR3. CDR3 coding DNA: TGTGCCACCAGCAGCGAACAGGGGAGCACAGATACGCAGTATTTT. Encoded protein: CATSSEQGSTDTQYF. Full variable domain (outside the CDR3, taken from reference TRBV15 and TRBJ2-3): DAMVIQNPRYQVTQFGKPVTLSCSQTLNHNVMYWYQQKSSQAPKLLFHYYDKDFNNEADTPDNFQSRRPNTSFCFLDIRSPGLGDTAMYLCATSSEQGSTDTQYFGPGTRLTVL.

The V call is TRBV6-4, the J call TRBJ1-1, with D unresolved. From germline, CDR1 is MRHNA and CDR2 SNTAGT. The CDR3 totals 15 residues. Trimming cost V 1 base and J 4 bases, with 13 bases left between them. The CDR3 sequence is CASSDLGVPTTEAFF. CDR3 in DNA: TGTGCCAGCAGTGACTTGGGAGTTCCGACCACTGAAGCTTTCTTT.

Ten or more counts support this clonotype. Here the CDR3 DNA reads TGTGCCAGCTCTGGGCAAGTGAACACTGAAGCTTTCTTT. Translating gives CASSGQVNTEAFF. The chain recombines TRBV18 with TRBJ1-1; D is uncertain. Germline V gene sequence: CDR1 KGHSH, CDR2 LQKENI. The V end lost 6 bases, the J end lost 0 bases, and 8 bases lay between the germline ends. CDR3 length: 13 residues.

This clonotype was counted a few times. The rearrangement links TRBV18 to TRBJ2-5; D might be TRBD1 or TRBD2, each matching 5 bases. V was shortened by 6 bases and J by 2 bases, with 10 bases between the two germline ends. CDR1 KGHSH and CDR2 LQKENI come from the germline V gene. CDR3 length: 13 residues. The CDR3 spells CASSGGLQETQYF. DNA for the CDR3: TGTGCCAGCTCTGGGGGTCTTCAAGAGACCCAGTACTTC. The full variable domain, completed using reference TRBV18 and TRBJ2-5, is NAGVMQNPRHLVRRRGQEARLRCSPMKGHSHVYWYRQLPEEGLKFMVYLQKENIIDESGMPKERFSAEFPKEGPSILRIQQVVRGDSAAYFCASSGGLQETQYFGPGTRLLVL.

This clonotype was seen a few times. This rearrangement joins TRBV12-3 or TRBV12-4 to TRBJ1-5; D uncertain. The CDR3 is 12 residues long. Trimming shortened V by 5 bases and J by 5 bases, and 7 bases separated the two germline ends. CDR3 loop: CASSRRDQPQHF. Here the CDR3 DNA reads TGTGCCAGCAGTCGAAGAGATCAGCCCCAGCATTTT.

Here the CDR3 reads CASSFTPDTEAFF. CDR3 nucleotide sequence: TGTGCCAGCAGCTTTACACCCGACACTGAAGCTTTCTTT. The chain couples TRBV6-2 or TRBV6-3 to TRBJ1-1; D gene ambiguous. The germline V gene has CDR1 MNHEY and CDR2 SVGEGT. The CDR3 length is 13 residues. Trimming cost V 6 bases and J 3 bases, with 11 bases left between them.

V gene TRBV7-9 combines with J gene TRBJ2-2, with unresolved D. CDR3 size: 12 residues. Germline V gene data show CDR1 as SEHNR and CDR2 as FQNEAQ (reference sequence). V was pared by 6 bases and J by 6 bases, with 8 bases between. The CDR3 loop is CASRWESGELFF. The CDR3 bases are TGTGCCAGCAGATGGGAATCCGGGGAGCTGTTTTTT.

This rearrangement joins TRBV15 to TRBJ1-4; a weak D match, TRBD1 (5 bases). This CDR3 contains 16 residues. CDR1 is LNHNV, CDR2 YYDKDF, per germline (reference sequence). Trimming left V 0 bases short and J 5 bases short, with 13 bases between. DNA for the CDR3: TGTGCCACCAGCAGAGATGGTGCAGGGCCAAATGAAAAACTGTTTTTT. This codes for CATSRDGAGPNEKLFF.

The chain employs TRBV13 and TRBJ1-1, with D possibly being TRBD1 (6 bases). Germline values: CDR1 PRHDT, CDR2 FYEKMQ (reference sequence). The CDR3 sequence is 15 residues long. Trimming shortened V by 4 bases and J by 3 bases, and 15 bases separated the two germline ends. The CDR3 region has the DNA TGTGCCAGCAGCTCGGGTGACAGGATGGACACTGAAGCTTTCTTT. It encodes CASSSGDRMDTEAFF.

V usage is TRBV27 and J usage is TRBJ2-7; tentatively, D is TRBD2 (6 bases). The CDR3 contains 14 residues. CDR1 MNHEY and CDR2 SMNVEV come from the germline V gene (reference sequence). Trimming pared 3 bases from V and 6 bases from J, leaving 15 bases between. The CDR3, as DNA: TGTGCCAGCAGTTTTGGGGCGGGGACCTGCGAGCAGTACTTC. Its protein product is CASSFGAGTCEQYF.

On this clonotype: The junction departs from the called germline gene at one end, perhaps through a read error. This chain joins TRBV6-5 and TRBJ1-4; 8 nucleotides agree with TRBD1. Germline loops: CDR1 MNHEY, CDR2 SVGAGI. This CDR3 is 17 amino acids long. The DNA of the CDR3 is TGTGCCAGCAGTTTGGACAGGGAAGAGGCAACTAATGAAAAACTGCTTTTT. It codes for CASSLDREEATNEKLLF.

The chain recombines TRBV9 with TRBJ2-7; no clear D. Germline lookup yields CDR1 SGDLS and CDR2 YYNGEE. The CDR3 runs to 13 residues. The V end lost 0 bases, the J end lost 2 bases, and 6 bases lay between the germline ends. CDR3 coding DNA: TGTGCCAGCAGCGTAGGCGACACCTACGAGCAGTACTTC. Protein: CASSVGDTYEQYF.